At least ten counts were recorded for the clone carrying this TCR beta chain. Its antigen is as yet unknown. These data belong to a study of T cells after yellow fever vaccination. Notes on the study in general: Among all clonotypes, a small share was observed in both CD4 and CD8 compartments.

MiXCR, applied by TCRdb to the 5' RACE reads, yields one record per CDR3 protein. Here the sample spans more than 120,000 distinct CDR3 sequences, approximately 7.7% being singletons. This CDR3 has 16 amino acids. V shed 3 bases, J shed 0 bases, and the junction held 4 bases outside the gene matches. The clonotype comes from a man aged 25 to 45 who received the YFV17D yellow fever vaccine. The chain couples TRBV12-3 or TRBV12-4 to TRBJ1-5; 8 nucleotides align to TRBD1. The input for sequencing was CD4+ T cells sorted from PBMCs, taken 5 days after the yellow fever booster vaccination. The CDR3: CASSLGQANSNQPQHF. The CDR3 coding sequence is TGTGCCAGCAGTTTGGGACAGGCAAATAGCAATCAGCCCCAGCATTTT.